The entry below gives a single T cell receptor beta chain sequence along with its context. Patients from Seattle were sampled longitudinally, starting during active infection. The CDR3 is 14 residues long. The ends were cut back, 7 bases at V and 4 bases at J, with 15 bases in the middle. The germline V gene encodes CDR1 MNHEY and CDR2 SVGAGI. Original processing notes: Estimation of nucleated cell counts relied on the amplification of reference gene primers. Sequencing was performed with immunoSEQ multiplex PCR; in TCRdb, only in-frame clones are kept and a portion is missing. The DNA was the basis for D and trimming; V, J and clone size are from that table. The top ten hold roughly 1% of the sample, which has some 520,000 clones, approximately 92% seen once. The data originate from a study of blood T cell repertoires in COVID-19. Whole-study context: Sample material is recorded as cDNA or gDNA derived from T cells, B-cell-depleted T cells, or PBMCs.

The chain employs TRBV6-5 and TRBJ2-3; unclear D gene. The receptor comes from a man between 18 and 29 years old with COVID-19, enrolled during active disease. The sample consisted of peripheral blood. The CDR3 sequence is CASKRYSPPDTQYF. The CDR3 DNA reads TGTGCCAGCAAGAGGTACTCACCCCCAGATACGCAGTATTTT.